This TCR beta chain was identified in a study of T cells expressing NK-cell markers. Findings and limits, study-wide: Expanded clones of NKG2C+ T cells had an unclear HCMV specificity.

CDR1 SEHNR and CDR2 FQNEAQ come from the germline V gene (reference sequence). This CDR3 has 19 residues. From its re-call of the 5' RACE reads, TCRdb lists each CDR3 protein once, without DNA. The sample has about half a million distinct CDR3 sequences, and its top ten clones hold over 1.3%. Of note for this clonotype: Its target is unknown.

The sequence was obtained from a woman aged 45-60 years in good health. This sequence joins TRBV7-9 and TRBJ2-3; no DNA is available, so the TRBD2 call from TCRdb remains unchecked. Sequences were obtained from blood T cells: a sorted CD56 or NKG2C T cell subset, CD4+ or CD8+ T cells, or bulk PBMC T cells (not recorded which). The CDR3 is CASSLGLWTSDKGTDTQYF.